The clone carrying this TCR beta chain was seen at least ten times. As yet, its antigen is unknown. From 300 to 450 ng of RNA, a library with molecular barcoded alpha/delta and beta/gamma adaptors was made. TCRdb passed the reads through MiXCR, listing each CDR3 protein once. The sample contains roughly 130,000 distinct CDR3 sequences, 13% of which appear only once. The data were obtained in a study of read filtering for tumor transcriptome and immune sequencing. Points from the study as a whole: The CD138-negative fraction was mixed bone marrow immune cells, not pure T cells. Without single-read clonotypes, shared clonotype proportions correlated more between IR-seq and RNA-seq.

The CDR3 covers 14 residues. Trimming took off 4 bases at V and 1 base at J, with 8 bases between the two ends. The germline CDR1 and CDR2 sequences are SGHRS and YFSETQ. This TCR was recovered from a donor over 35 with multiple myeloma. The rearrangement links TRBV5-1 to TRBJ2-2; D is ambiguous. Sequencing was done on a sample of a population of CD138-negative cells sorted from bone marrow. The CDR3 region has the DNA TGCGCCAGCAGCCCCGCGAAGAACACCGGGGAGCTGTTTTTT. Translation gives CASSPAKNTGELFF.